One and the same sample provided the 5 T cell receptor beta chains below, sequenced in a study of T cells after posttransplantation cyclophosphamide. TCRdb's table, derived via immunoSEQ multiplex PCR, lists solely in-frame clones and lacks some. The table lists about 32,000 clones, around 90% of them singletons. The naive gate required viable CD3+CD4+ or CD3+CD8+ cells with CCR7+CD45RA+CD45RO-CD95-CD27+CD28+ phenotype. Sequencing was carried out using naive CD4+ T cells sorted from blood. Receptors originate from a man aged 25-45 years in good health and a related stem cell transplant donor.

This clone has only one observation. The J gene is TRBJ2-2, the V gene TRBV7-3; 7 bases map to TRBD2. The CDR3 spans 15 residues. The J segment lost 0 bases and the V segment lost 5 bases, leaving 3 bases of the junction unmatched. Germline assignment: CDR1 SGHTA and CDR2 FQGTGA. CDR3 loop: CASSPSGANTGELFF. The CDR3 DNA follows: TGTGCCAGCAGCCCGAGCGGGGCGAACACCGGGGAGCTGTTTTTT.

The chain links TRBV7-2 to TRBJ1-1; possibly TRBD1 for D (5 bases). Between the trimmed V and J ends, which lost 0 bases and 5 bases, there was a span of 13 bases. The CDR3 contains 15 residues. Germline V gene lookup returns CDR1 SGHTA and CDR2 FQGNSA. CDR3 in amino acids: CASSLALAGWTEAFF. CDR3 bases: TGTGCCAGCAGCTTAGCGCTGGCAGGGTGGACTGAAGCTTTCTTT.

Here the CDR3 reads CASSLTDMNTEAFF. The CDR3 DNA sequence: TGCGCCAGCAGCCTGACAGACATGAACACTGAAGCTTTCTTT. V gene TRBV5-1 combines with J gene TRBJ1-1; possible D gene TRBD1, 5 bases. With 4 bases removed from V and 0 bases from J, the gap between germline ends came to 10 bases. The V gene's germline CDR1 is SGHRS and CDR2 YFSETQ. This CDR3 region has 14 residues.

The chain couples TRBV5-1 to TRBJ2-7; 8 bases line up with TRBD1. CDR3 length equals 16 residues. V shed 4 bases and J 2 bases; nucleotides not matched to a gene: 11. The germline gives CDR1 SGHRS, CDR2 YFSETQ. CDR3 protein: CASSDRRQGHPYEQYF. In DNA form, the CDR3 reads TGCGCCAGCAGCGATAGACGACAGGGGCATCCCTACGAGCAGTACTTC.

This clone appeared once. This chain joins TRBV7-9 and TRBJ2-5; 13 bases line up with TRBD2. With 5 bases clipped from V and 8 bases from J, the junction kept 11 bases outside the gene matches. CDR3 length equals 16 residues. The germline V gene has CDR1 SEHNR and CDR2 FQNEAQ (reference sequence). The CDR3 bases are TGTGCCAGCAGCCAGCCGACTAGCGGGGGGTCGGAAACCCAGTACTTC. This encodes CASSQPTSGGSETQYF.